The next 23 T cell receptor beta chains were all read from a single sample in a study of radiation and T cells in renal cell carcinoma. Sequencing used immunoSEQ multiplex PCR; TCRdb keeps in-frame clones, though not all of them. The table has about 62,000 clones, 60% to 85% seen once. Time point meaning: blood 4 weeks post-SBRT, at nephrectomy. Treatment: 15 Gy SBRT to primary tumor, nephrectomy 4 weeks later. The source was blood, collected from a patient whose treatment included radiotherapy and nephrectomy. The receptor set was obtained from a man between 60 and 70 years old with renal cell carcinoma.

The gene calls are TRBV7-9 and TRBJ1-1; D remains ambiguous. This CDR3 is 16 amino acids long. Germline CDR1 and CDR2: SEHNR and FQNEAQ (reference sequence). V was trimmed by 1 base and J by 1 base, leaving 13 bases between them. CDR3 protein: CASSLGLSRGNTEAFF. Written as DNA, the CDR3 is TGTGCCAGCAGCTTAGGGTTGTCACGAGGGAACACTGAAGCTTTCTTT.

The chain couples TRBV12-2 to TRBJ2-7; TRBD2 was called by the table and not checked on the DNA. TRBV12-2 is classified as a pseudogene. The CDR3 spans 15 residues. CDR3 sequence reads: CASRLAAVCRRAEYF. Written as DNA, the CDR3 is TGTGCAAGTCGCTTAGCAGCGGTGTGCAGGCGTGCGGAGTACTTC.

A few counts support this clone. V usage is TRBV19 and J usage is TRBJ1-1, with D tentatively TRBD1 (6 bases). V lost 3 bases and J lost 7, with 15 bases in between. This CDR3 comprises 14 residues. The germline CDR1 and CDR2 sequences are LNHDA and SQIVND (reference sequence). For the CDR3, the DNA is TGTGCCAGTAGTATTAACAGGGAGAGGGGTGAAGCTTTCTTT. It yields the protein CASSINRERGEAFF.

CDR3 DNA sequence: TGTGCCAGCAGCGCCTCGACAGGGCGAGGCTATGGCTACACCTTC. Encoded protein: CASSASTGRGYGYTF. The V call is TRBV9, the J call TRBJ1-2; 7 bases line up with TRBD1. The CDR3 consists of 15 residues. Trimming took 3 bases from V and 4 from J; bases not matched to a gene: 9. Per germline, CDR1 SGDLS and CDR2 YYNGEE.

This sequence joins TRBV30 and TRBJ2-2; TRBD2 is a possible D gene (5 bases). V lost 1 base and J 0 bases, leaving 9 bases between the germline ends. CDR1 and CDR2 (germline): GTSNPN, SVGIG (reference sequence). This CDR3 has 15 residues. The CDR3 DNA sequence: TGTGCCTGGAGTGCTTGGCGGGCGAACACCGGGGAGCTGTTTTTT. Translating gives CAWSAWRANTGELFF.

The chain employs TRBV29-1 and TRBJ1-1, with D perhaps TRBD1 (6 bases). Germline assignment: CDR1 SQVTM and CDR2 ANQGSEA. The CDR3 is 16 amino acids. Trimming removed 7 bases from V and 1 base from J, with 22 bases in between. The CDR3 region has the DNA TGCAGCGGAGGGTCACAGGGAGCGTCGTCGAACACTGAAGCTTTCTTT. Encoded protein: CSGGSQGASSNTEAFF.

The rearrangement links TRBV2 to TRBJ1-6, with D unresolved. CDR1 and CDR2 from the germline V gene are SNHLY and FYNNEI. Trimming pared 5 bases from V and 16 bases from J, leaving 12 bases between. This CDR3 comprises 11 residues. CDR3 in DNA: TGTGCCAGCAGTTTACTTACGGATCTCCACTTT. Its protein product is CASSLLTDLHF.

V and J are TRBV5-1 and TRBJ2-1; the D gene is possibly TRBD2 (6 bases). Germline V gives CDR1 SGHRS, CDR2 YFSETQ. CDR3 length: 17 residues. V was trimmed by 4 bases and J by 0 bases, leaving 17 bases between them. CDR3 coding DNA: TGCGCCAGCAGCCCTTATAGCGGTGCCCTCTCCTACAATGAGCAGTTCTTC. Protein: CASSPYSGALSYNEQFF. The full variable domain, with the rest looked up from reference TRBV5-1 and TRBJ2-1, is KAGVTQTPRYLIKTRGQQVTLSCSPISGHRSVSWYQQTPGQGLQFLFEYFSETQRNKGNFPGRFSGRQFSNSRSEMNVSTLELGDSALYLCASSPYSGALSYNEQFFGPGTRLTVL.

This clone was counted between two and nine times. The CDR3: CASSLAGLRETQYF. The CDR3 DNA is TGTGCCAGCAGCTTAGCGGGTCTGAGAGAGACCCAGTACTTC. V is TRBV11-1 and J is TRBJ2-5; D gene uncertain. V was shortened by 0 bases and J by 4 bases, with 9 bases between the two germline ends. This CDR3 region has 14 residues. CDR1 is SGHAT, CDR2 FQDESV, per germline (reference sequence).

This clone was detected a few times. This CDR3 is CASTAGPLSYGYTF. CDR3 coding DNA: TGTGCCAGTACCGCGGGGCCATTAAGCTATGGCTACACCTTC. This chain uses TRBV19 with TRBJ1-2; tentative D call: TRBD1 (5 bases). Germline-derived CDR1 and CDR2 are LNHDA and SQIVND (reference sequence). V was clipped by 7 bases and J by 4 bases, with 16 bases between them. The CDR3 has 14 amino acids.

This chain connects TRBV5-6 to TRBJ2-5, with no clear D. CDR3 length: 16 amino acids. V lost 3 bases, J lost 5 bases, and 20 bases lay in between. Germline lookup yields CDR1 SGHDT and CDR2 YYEEEE. The CDR3 protein is CASSSTPRSARETQYF. As DNA, the CDR3 is TGTGCCAGCAGCTCCACCCCGAGGTCGGCGCGGGAGACCCAGTACTTC.

The genes are TRBV9 and TRBJ1-5, with D perhaps TRBD1 (6 bases). V was pared by 3 bases and J by 3 bases, with 13 bases between. The CDR3 is 15 amino acids. CDR1 and CDR2 from the germline V gene are SGDLS and YYNGEE. The CDR3 region has the DNA TGTGCCAGCAGCGACGGCAGGGGCCCCAATCAGCCCCAGCATTTT. Protein product: CASSDGRGPNQPQHF.

The V call is TRBV4-3, the J call TRBJ2-3, with D perhaps TRBD1 (6 bases). This CDR3 region has 13 residues. The ends were cut back, 4 bases at V and 6 bases at J, with 11 bases in the middle. Germline lookup yields CDR1 LGHNA and CDR2 YSLEER. The CDR3 loop reads CASSPTGVDTQYF. The DNA of the CDR3 is TGCGCCAGCAGCCCGACAGGCGTCGATACGCAGTATTTT.

The sample holds a few counts of this clone. The gene calls are TRBV27 and TRBJ1-2, with a weak D call TRBD1 (5 bases). Germline assignment: CDR1 MNHEY and CDR2 SMNVEV (reference sequence). CDR3 length: 13 residues. Trimming pared 5 bases from V and 4 bases from J, leaving 11 bases between. CDR3 nucleotides: TGTGCCAGCAGTCTCACAGGATCCTATGGCTACACCTTC. Protein: CASSLTGSYGYTF.

The chain joins TRBV5-1 to TRBJ2-7; possibly TRBD1 or TRBD2 for D (5 bases each). This CDR3 comprises 15 residues. Germline V lookup: CDR1 SGHRS, CDR2 YFSETQ. V gave up 2 bases and J gave up 0 bases, with 12 bases separating them. CDR3 loop: CASSFDAGSSYEQYF. CDR3 bases: TGCGCCAGCAGCTTCGACGCAGGGAGCTCCTACGAGCAGTACTTC. The full variable domain, its missing parts supplied by reference TRBV5-1 and TRBJ2-7, is KAGVTQTPRYLIKTRGQQVTLSCSPISGHRSVSWYQQTPGQGLQFLFEYFSETQRNKGNFPGRFSGRQFSNSRSEMNVSTLELGDSALYLCASSFDAGSSYEQYFGPGTRLTVT.

V usage is TRBV7-9 and J usage is TRBJ2-1; 7 nucleotides agree with TRBD2. This CDR3 contains 15 residues. V was pared by 1 base and J by 7 bases, with 7 bases of the junction left unmatched. Germline CDR1 SEHNR, CDR2 FQNEAQ (reference sequence). The CDR3 nucleotides read TGTGCCAGCAGCTTAGGGTTTGGGGGAGGGAATGAGCAGTTCTTC. Its protein is CASSLGFGGGNEQFF. The full variable domain, completed using reference TRBV7-9 and TRBJ2-1, is DTGVSQNPRHKITKRGQNVTFRCDPISEHNRLYWYRQTLGQGPEFLTYFQNEAQLEKSRLLSDRFSAERPKGSFSTLEIQRTEQGDSAMYLCASSLGFGGGNEQFFGPGTRLTVL.

J is TRBJ2-5 and V is TRBV18; a weak D match, TRBD2 (5 bases). The V gene lost 3 bases and the J gene lost 5 bases, with 10 bases spanning the gap. The CDR3 is 13 residues long. Germline CDR1 KGHSH, CDR2 LQKENI. The DNA for the CDR3 is TGTGCCAGCTCACCTTCCCGAGGGGAGACCCAGTACTTC. Its protein is CASSPSRGETQYF.

The chain links TRBV7-2 to TRBJ2-7; D gene unclear. This CDR3 has 14 amino acids. Germline V gene sequence: CDR1 SGHTA, CDR2 FQGNSA. With 0 bases removed from V and 0 bases from J, the gap between germline ends came to 6 bases. CDR3 residues: CASSLAVSSYEQYF. The CDR3 bases are TGTGCCAGCAGCTTAGCGGTGAGCTCCTACGAGCAGTACTTC.

A remark on this clone: This specimen includes other DNA sequences encoding the same CDR3. The chain employs TRBV11-3 and TRBJ1-1; the D gene is possibly TRBD1 (6 bases). V lost 5 bases and J 8 bases, leaving 15 bases between the germline ends. Germline V gene data show CDR1 as SGHNT and CDR2 as YENEEA. The CDR3 has 13 amino acids. The CDR3 reads CASSLQGSTEAFF. The DNA of the CDR3 is TGTGCCAGCAGCCTACAGGGTTCCACCGAAGCTTTCTTT.

This clone was seen more than once but under ten times. The J gene is TRBJ2-7, the V gene TRBV15, with D maybe TRBD1 (5 bases). V lost 1 base and J 6 bases, leaving 19 bases between the germline ends. Germline V CDR1 and CDR2: LNHNV, YYDKDF (reference sequence). CDR3 length: 16 amino acids. The chain's CDR3 is CATSRAVNFRDGEQYF. Here the CDR3 DNA reads TGTGCCACCAGCAGAGCCGTAAATTTCAGGGATGGCGAGCAGTACTTC.

The chain combines TRBV6-6 with TRBJ2-5; possible D gene TRBD1, 5 bases. The CDR3 has 13 residues. V was cut by 6 bases and J by 1 base, with 9 bases left in between. CDR1 MNHNY and CDR2 SVGAGI come from the germline V gene (reference sequence). The DNA of the CDR3 is TGTGCCAGCAGCTTGACAGCCCAAGAGACCCAGTACTTC. It encodes CASSLTAQETQYF.

This chain connects TRBV4-3 to TRBJ2-1; 12 nucleotides align to TRBD2. V was pared by 4 bases and J by 6 bases, with 10 bases of the junction left unmatched. This CDR3 comprises 17 residues. Germline CDR1 and CDR2: LGHNA and YSLEER. The CDR3 DNA follows: TGCGCCAGCAGCCGGTACACGAAGGGACTAGCGGGCAATGAGCAGTTCTTC. Amino acids: CASSRYTKGLAGNEQFF.

The rearrangement uses TRBV9 and TRBJ1-2; a weak D match, TRBD1 (6 bases). With 3 bases removed from V and 2 bases from J, the gap between germline ends came to 11 bases. Germline V gene sequence: CDR1 SGDLS, CDR2 YYNGEE. The CDR3 has 14 residues. The CDR3 spells CASSASGANYGYTF. CDR3 nucleotides: TGTGCCAGCAGCGCCTCAGGGGCAAACTATGGCTACACCTTC.